What follows are 14 T cell receptor beta chains derived from one specimen sequenced in a study of blood T cell repertoires in COVID-19. Clones were read by immunoSEQ multiplex PCR, and TCRdb kept only the in-frame ones, dropping some. The table has 180,000 or so clones, approximately 85% seen once. The sequencing sample was made of peripheral blood. These receptors were obtained from a woman aged 55-70 years with acute or convalescent COVID-19.

V is TRBV27 and J is TRBJ2-2; 8 bases are a match to TRBD1. J gave up 2 bases and V 6 bases, and 8 bases lay outside the gene matches. The CDR3 loop spans 16 amino acids. Germline values: CDR1 MNHEY, CDR2 SMNVEV (reference sequence). In DNA, the CDR3 is TGTGCCAGCAGAAGATTCGGGACAGGAAACACCGGGGAGCTGTTTTTT. This encodes CASRRFGTGNTGELFF.

The chain joins TRBV6-2 or TRBV6-3 to TRBJ2-5, with TRBD2 as a possible D gene (5 bases). Germline V gene sequence: CDR1 MNHEY, CDR2 SVGEGT. Trimming pared 0 bases from V and 5 bases from J, leaving 13 bases between. The CDR3 loop spans 15 amino acids. Written as DNA, the CDR3 is TGTGCCAGCAGTTACTCAGACGGTCCGGGGGAGACCCAGTACTTC. Amino acids: CASSYSDGPGETQYF.

The rearrangement joins TRBV20-1 to TRBJ2-1, with 11 bases that match TRBD2. J was trimmed by 6 bases and V by 3 bases; bases with no gene match: 10. Germline CDR1 DFQATT, CDR2 SNEGSKA (reference sequence). The CDR3 has 16 amino acids. Here the CDR3 reads CSASPVTSGSTNEQFF. The CDR3 nucleotides are TGCAGTGCTAGTCCAGTAACTAGCGGGAGTACCAATGAGCAGTTCTTC.

This chain links TRBV27 with TRBJ1-1; D perhaps matches TRBD1 (5 bases). V was pared by 2 bases and J by 4 bases, with 14 bases between. Looked up from germline, CDR1 is MNHEY and CDR2 is SMNVEV (reference sequence). CDR3 length equals 15 residues. The CDR3 region is CASSLRAGVGTEAFF. The CDR3 DNA reads TGTGCCAGCAGTTTACGAGCGGGGGTGGGCACTGAAGCTTTCTTT.

The rearrangement uses TRBV14 and TRBJ2-1; 9 bases line up with TRBD2. Germline CDR1 and CDR2: SGHDN and FVKESK. The CDR3 spans 18 residues. V trimming: 4 bases; J trimming: 5 bases; junction bases outside the gene matches: 15. The CDR3: CASSRLVMSGRPHNEQFF. CDR3 nucleotides: TGTGCCAGCAGCCGACTCGTTATGAGCGGGAGGCCCCACAATGAGCAGTTCTTC.

V and J are TRBV27 and TRBJ1-2, with a weak D call TRBD1 (5 bases). V lost 4 bases to trimming and J lost 8 bases, with 11 bases between them. This CDR3 region has 12 residues. Germline lookup yields CDR1 MNHEY and CDR2 SMNVEV (reference sequence). CDR3 DNA sequence: TGTGCCAGCAGTTCGGGGGGGAGAGGCTACACCTTC. This gives the protein CASSSGGRGYTF.

The chain recombines TRBV5-1 with TRBJ1-6; 7 bases agree with TRBD1. Trimming took 2 bases from V and 6 from J; bases not matched to a gene: 5. The CDR3 consists of 15 residues. The germline V gene has CDR1 SGHRS and CDR2 YFSETQ. This CDR3 is CASSFTGASNSPLHF. CDR3 nucleotides: TGCGCCAGCAGCTTCACAGGGGCTTCTAATTCACCCCTCCACTTT.

Here the CDR3 reads CASKSQGAFSEAFF. In nucleotides, the CDR3 is TGTGCCAGCAAATCACAGGGGGCTTTCTCTGAAGCTTTCTTT. This rearrangement joins TRBV2 to TRBJ1-1, with 9 bases matching TRBD1. CDR1 is SNHLY, CDR2 FYNNEI, per germline. The CDR3 consists of 14 residues. Unmatched junction bases numbered 9, after V lost 7 bases and J lost 6 bases.

This chain connects TRBV7-2 to TRBJ2-7; 7 bases match TRBD1. The CDR3 consists of 13 residues. The germline V gene encodes CDR1 SGHTA and CDR2 FQGNSA. With 2 bases clipped from V and 2 bases from J, the junction kept 0 bases outside the gene matches. The CDR3 DNA reads as TGTGCCAGCAGCTTACAGGGGGCCTACGAGCAGTACTTC. As protein: CASSLQGAYEQYF.

The CDR3 region is CASGLNPTQVEQFF. For the CDR3, the DNA is TGTGCTAGTGGTTTGAATCCTACACAGGTTGAGCAGTTCTTC. The rearrangement joins TRBV12-5 to TRBJ2-1; D is possibly TRBD1 (5 bases). V was clipped by 2 bases and J by 9 bases, with 14 bases between them. The length of the CDR3 is 14 residues. Germline values: CDR1 LGHNT, CDR2 FRNRAP.

The chain is built from TRBV18 and TRBJ1-1; D ambiguous. The CDR3 length is 16 residues. Trimming took 2 bases from V and 1 from J, leaving 14 bases between them. The germline CDR1 and CDR2 sequences are KGHSH and LQKENI. The CDR3 region is CASSPNNGPGNTEAFF. In DNA, the CDR3 is TGTGCCAGCTCACCAAATAACGGCCCGGGGAACACTGAAGCTTTCTTT.

This clone was detected only a few times. At one end the junction does not follow the germline gene, possibly because of a read error. J is TRBJ2-1 and V is TRBV7-7, with 7 nucleotides matching TRBD2. The CDR3 loop spans 15 amino acids. Germline V gene lookup returns CDR1 SSHAT and CDR2 FNYEAQ (reference sequence). The CDR3 sequence: CASSSGRAAGNEQFF. CDR3 nucleotide sequence: TGTGCTAGCAGTTCTGGGAGGGCCGCGGGGAATGAGCAGTTCTTC.

The chain uses TRBV3-1 (or the pseudogene TRBV3-2) and TRBJ1-4, with D unresolved. The CDR3 contains 13 residues. CDR1 and CDR2 from the germline V gene are LGHDT and YNNKEL (reference sequence). V was pared by 7 bases and J by 4 bases, with 10 bases between. CDR3 sequence: CASKVYSNEKLFF. The CDR3 DNA sequence: TGTGCCAGCAAGGTATACAGTAATGAAAAACTGTTTTTT.

The rearrangement uses TRBV10-3 and TRBJ2-5, with 11 bases lining up with TRBD2. V lost 3 bases and J lost 4; bases outside the gene matches: 7. Germline CDR1 and CDR2: ENHRY and SYGVKD. The CDR3 contains 16 residues. As DNA, the CDR3 is TGTGCCATCAGTGACGTTAGGCTAGCGGGAGGAGAGACCCAGTACTTC. It encodes CAISDVRLAGGETQYF.